This entry lists 28 T cell receptor beta chains sequenced from one sample in a study of early stage breast cancer tumors (dated by TCRdb to about 2017). The library was made by the immunoSEQ multiplex PCR assay. TCRdb took over this immuneACCESS table, retaining in-frame rearrangements with V and J assigned. Such tables are incomplete; in checked studies, under half of the missing clones stem from an unresolved V gene, and the remainder is unexplained. In this sample the table shows 65,000 to 75,000 clones, approximately 84% of which occur a single time. The ten largest clones add up to about 4.8% of the sample. The sample comprised blood. These TCRs come from a middle-aged person with breast cancer.

The rearrangement uses TRBV6-1 and TRBJ2-1, with D possibly TRBD2 on 5 matching bases. The germline CDR1 and CDR2 sequences are MNHNS and SASEGT. The CDR3 extends over 14 amino acids. Trimming pared 6 bases from V and 5 bases from J, leaving 14 bases between. The chain's CDR3 is CASRRGLADNEQFF. The CDR3, as DNA: TGTGCCAGCAGGAGAGGTCTAGCTGACAATGAGCAGTTCTTC.

The J gene is TRBJ1-1, the V gene TRBV30, with TRBD1 as a possible D gene (6 bases). Germline CDR1 is GTSNPN and CDR2 is SVGIG (reference sequence). The CDR3 sequence is 16 residues long. The germline V and J ends were trimmed by 3 bases and 1 base, with 18 bases remaining between them. CDR3 loop: CAWRGTGARRNTEAFF. The CDR3 DNA follows: TGTGCCTGGAGAGGAACGGGGGCAAGGAGGAACACTGAAGCTTTCTTT.

The chain employs TRBV28 and TRBJ2-7, with unresolved D. Germline V gene lookup returns CDR1 MDHEN and CDR2 SYDVKM. This CDR3 spans 11 amino acids. The V end lost 2 bases, the J end lost 4 bases, and 3 bases lay between the germline ends. CDR3 in DNA: TGTGCCAGCAGTTTAGGGTACGAGCAGTACTTC. It translates to CASSLGYEQYF.

The rearrangement joins TRBV5-1 to TRBJ2-7; 7 positions match TRBD1. CDR3 length: 16 residues. From germline, CDR1 is SGHRS and CDR2 YFSETQ. The junction had 6 bases not matched to a gene; V was cut back by 0 bases and J by 0 bases. The CDR3 DNA follows: TGCGCCAGCAGCTTGGAACAAGGACAGGCCTCCTACGAGCAGTACTTC. Translating gives CASSLEQGQASYEQYF. The variable domain in full, completed from reference TRBV5-1 and TRBJ2-7, reads KAGVTQTPRYLIKTRGQQVTLSCSPISGHRSVSWYQQTPGQGLQFLFEYFSETQRNKGNFPGRFSGRQFSNSRSEMNVSTLELGDSALYLCASSLEQGQASYEQYFGPGTRLTVT.

The chain carries TRBV7-3 and TRBJ2-1; TRBD2 matches at 8 bases. The J segment lost 5 bases and the V segment lost 5 bases, leaving 11 bases of the junction unmatched. The CDR3 loop spans 16 amino acids. Germline CDR1 reads SGHTA; CDR2 reads FQGTGA. DNA of the CDR3: TGTGCCAGCAGCCCCCGGGGTAGCGGGACTAACAATGAGCAGTTCTTC. Encoded protein: CASSPRGSGTNNEQFF.

The chain is built from TRBV9 and TRBJ2-2, with 10 bases aligning to TRBD1. The CDR3 covers 19 residues. Germline V lookup: CDR1 SGDLS, CDR2 YYNGEE. The ends lost 1 base at V and 6 bases at J; junction bases unmatched: 15. The CDR3 DNA reads TGTGCCAGCAGCGTATCCCTAGGCCTGGGACAGGGGATTCCCGGGGAGCTGTTTTTT. As protein: CASSVSLGLGQGIPGELFF.

This clone has a single count. The genes are TRBV6-6 and TRBJ2-5, with D possibly TRBD1 on 5 matching bases. CDR3 length: 14 amino acids. The germline gives CDR1 MNHNY, CDR2 SVGAGI (reference sequence). V gave up 2 bases and J gave up 3 bases, with 10 bases separating them. The CDR3 DNA sequence: TGTGCCAGCAGTTACCGGCAGGGCGAAGAGACCCAGTACTTC. Translating gives CASSYRQGEETQYF.

This clone came up once. The CDR3 is CASSLYQNWELFF. CDR3 bases: TGTGCCAGCAGTTTATATCAAAATTGGGAGCTGTTTTTT. The chain uses TRBV27 and TRBJ2-2; no clear D gene. Trimming shortened V by 1 base and J by 9 bases, and 9 bases separated the two germline ends. Germline CDR1 is MNHEY and CDR2 is SMNVEV (reference sequence). This CDR3 has 13 residues.

This clone was observed a handful of times. This chain uses TRBV6-6 with TRBJ1-5, with no clear D. Trimming removed 0 bases at V and 12 bases at J, with 9 bases between. CDR3 length: 12 amino acids. CDR1 and CDR2 (germline): MNHNY, SVGAGI (reference sequence). The CDR3 sequence is CASSYSTNVQHF. CDR3 DNA sequence: TGTGCCAGCAGTTACTCGACAAATGTCCAGCATTTT.

The chain has TRBV11-1 and TRBJ2-3; D ambiguous. This CDR3 is built from 14 residues. Germline CDR1 reads SGHAT; CDR2 reads FQDESV (reference sequence). V lost 1 base and J lost 3, with 8 bases in between. Here the CDR3 DNA reads TGTGCCAGCAGCTTAGGGACGAGGACAGATACGCAGTATTTT. Translating gives CASSLGTRTDTQYF.

The chain recombines TRBV5-1 with TRBJ2-5; D is unclear. V was pared by 4 bases and J by 2 bases, with 9 bases between. There are 13 residues in the CDR3. Germline V gives CDR1 SGHRS, CDR2 YFSETQ. In DNA, the CDR3 is TGCGCCAGCAGCACCCTGGGGCAAGAGACCCAGTACTTC. Its translation is CASSTLGQETQYF.

This chain links TRBV5-1 with TRBJ1-2; D is possibly TRBD1 (6 bases). Germline CDR1 is SGHRS and CDR2 is YFSETQ. The CDR3 is made up of 15 amino acids. V lost 4 bases to trimming and J lost 3 bases, with 16 bases between them. CDR3 loop: CASSPRGENYYGYTF. The CDR3, as DNA: TGCGCCAGCAGCCCTAGGGGGGAAAATTACTATGGCTACACCTTC.

The rearrangement uses TRBV7-2 and TRBJ2-4, with TRBD2 identical over 14 bases. Germline V lookup: CDR1 SGHTA, CDR2 FQGNSA. The junction had 1 base not matched to a gene; V was cut back by 1 base and J by 5 bases. This CDR3 contains 16 residues. CDR3 nucleotides: TGTGCCAGCAGCTTAGGGGGACTAGCGGGGGAAAACATTCAGTACTTC. This encodes CASSLGGLAGENIQYF.

The gene calls are TRBV7-8 and TRBJ2-3; D ambiguous. The CDR3 is made up of 15 amino acids. V was pared by 1 base and J by 2 bases, with 10 bases between. Looked up from germline, CDR1 is SGHVS and CDR2 is FQNEAQ. The CDR3: CASSLEGRNTDTQYF. Written as DNA, the CDR3 is TGTGCCAGCAGCTTAGAGGGCAGAAACACAGATACGCAGTATTTT. The full variable domain, in which reference TRBV7-8 and TRBJ2-3 provide the parts outside the CDR3, is GAGVSQSPRYKVAKRGQDVALRCDPISGHVSLFWYQQALGQGPEFLTYFQNEAQLDKSGLPSDRFFAERPEGSVSTLKIQRTQQEDSAVYLCASSLEGRNTDTQYFGPGTRLTVL.

This clone was recorded once. This chain joins TRBV6-1 and TRBJ2-3; TRBD2 agrees at 13 bases. The V and J ends lost 5 bases and 5 bases, in that order; junction bases with no gene match: 4. From germline, CDR1 is MNHNS and CDR2 SASEGT. The CDR3 is 15 residues long. The CDR3 spells CASSTGTSGEDTQYF. The CDR3 DNA follows: TGTGCCAGCAGTACCGGGACTAGCGGGGAAGATACGCAGTATTTT.

This rearrangement joins TRBV7-6 to TRBJ2-1, with 10 bases matching TRBD1. The trim removed 7 bases at V and 8 bases at J, leaving 14 bases unmatched. The CDR3 runs to 16 residues. Germline loops: CDR1 SGHVS, CDR2 FNYEAQ. CDR3 bases: TGTGCCAGCACCCAGGTGATTGGACAGGGGGATTATGAGCAGTTCTTC. It yields the protein CASTQVIGQGDYEQFF.

The rearrangement uses TRBV5-6 and TRBJ2-7; 13 nucleotides match TRBD2. The CDR3 covers 17 residues. The V segment lost 4 bases and the J segment 1 base; nucleotides outside the gene matches: 8. Germline CDR1 SGHDT, CDR2 YYEEEE. The CDR3 reads CASSEGLAGSISYEQYF. CDR3 coding DNA: TGTGCCAGCAGCGAGGGACTAGCGGGATCCATTTCCTACGAGCAGTACTTC.

This clone was recorded once. The chain combines TRBV28 with TRBJ1-1; TRBD1 is a possible D gene (6 bases). The CDR3 contains 13 residues. The germline CDR1 and CDR2 sequences are MDHEN and SYDVKM. Trimming shortened V by 9 bases and J by 3 bases, and 14 bases separated the two germline ends. DNA for the CDR3: TGTGCCAGTACAATGAGGGGGGACACTGAAGCTTTCTTT. Amino acid sequence: CASTMRGDTEAFF.

CDR3 residues: CASSLGIGGGGEQFF. The CDR3, as DNA: TGTGCCAGCAGCTTAGGGATTGGGGGAGGGGGTGAGCAGTTCTTC. V gene TRBV11-2 combines with J gene TRBJ2-1; D possibly corresponds to TRBD2 (7 bases). V was shortened by 1 base and J by 9 bases, with 16 bases between the two germline ends. Germline values: CDR1 SGHAT, CDR2 FQNNGV. The length of the CDR3 is 15 residues.

This clone was seen a handful of times. V is TRBV29-1 and J is TRBJ1-2, with a possible D match to TRBD1 (6 bases). CDR1 and CDR2 (germline): SQVTM, ANQGSEA. The CDR3 extends over 14 amino acids. Trimming left V 4 bases short and J 3 bases short, with 15 bases between. CDR3 loop: CSVGQESYYYGYTF. Written as DNA, the CDR3 is TGCAGCGTTGGACAGGAAAGTTACTACTATGGCTACACCTTC.

The chain links TRBV7-2 to TRBJ1-1; no reliable D call. This CDR3 comprises 13 residues. V lost 2 bases to trimming and J lost 3 bases, with 7 bases between them. Germline CDR1 reads SGHTA; CDR2 reads FQGNSA. The CDR3 DNA sequence: TGTGCCAGCAGCTTAATCCGGGACACTGAAGCTTTCTTT. Residues: CASSLIRDTEAFF.

The chain couples TRBV10-3 to TRBJ2-2; D gene ambiguous. V lost 3 bases, J lost 0 bases, and 8 bases lay in between. CDR3 length: 15 residues. Germline loops: CDR1 ENHRY, CDR2 SYGVKD. The CDR3 region has the DNA TGTGCCATCAGTGACCGCGCAACGAACACCGGGGAGCTGTTTTTT. The encoded protein is CAISDRATNTGELFF.

This rearrangement joins TRBV9 to TRBJ2-7, with 9 bases fitting TRBD1. This CDR3 has 14 amino acids. The junction had 7 bases not matched to a gene; V was cut back by 3 bases and J by 6 bases. Germline loops: CDR1 SGDLS, CDR2 YYNGEE. CDR3 residues: CASSAGTGRSEQYF. The CDR3 DNA reads TGTGCCAGCAGCGCAGGGACAGGGCGGAGCGAGCAGTACTTC.

The chain joins TRBV27 to TRBJ2-7; TRBD1 matches at 7 bases. Germline values: CDR1 MNHEY, CDR2 SMNVEV (reference sequence). The V and J ends lost 5 bases and 8 bases, in that order; junction bases with no gene match: 12. The CDR3 runs to 14 residues. The CDR3 protein is CASSTPRQGIKQYF. The CDR3 DNA reads TGTGCCAGCAGTACCCCCCGACAGGGAATCAAGCAGTACTTC.

The gene calls are TRBV19 and TRBJ2-7, with 7 bases that match TRBD1. Trimming removed 5 bases from V and 2 bases from J; junction bases left unmatched: 15. CDR1 is LNHDA, CDR2 SQIVND, per germline (reference sequence). The CDR3 contains 17 residues. The CDR3, as DNA: TGTGCCAGTAGTTTCGCCAACTCACGGACAGGAACCTACGAGCAGTACTTC. Protein sequence: CASSFANSRTGTYEQYF.

The CDR3 reads CASSLSGGRRTGELFF. CDR3 bases: TGTGCCAGCAGTTTATCGGGCGGGAGAAGGACCGGGGAGCTGTTTTTT. The V call is TRBV27, the J call TRBJ2-2; the match to TRBD2 covers 7 bases. V was clipped by 0 bases and J by 5 bases; unmatched bases: 6. CDR3 length: 16 residues. Germline CDR1 MNHEY, CDR2 SMNVEV (reference sequence).

The V call is TRBV29-1, the J call TRBJ2-7; TRBD2 matches at 10 bases. V gave up 4 bases and J gave up 2 bases; unmatched junction bases: 8. CDR3 length: 15 residues. Germline assignment: CDR1 SQVTM and CDR2 ANQGSEA. This CDR3 reads CSVGRRLAGAYEQYF. The CDR3 DNA is TGCAGCGTTGGCCGGAGACTAGCGGGCGCCTACGAGCAGTACTTC.

The genes are TRBV2 and TRBJ1-4; 7 positions agree with TRBD1. CDR1 and CDR2 from the germline V gene are SNHLY and FYNNEI. J was trimmed by 7 bases and V by 6 bases; bases with no gene match: 8. The CDR3 sequence is 14 residues long. The CDR3 DNA reads TGTGCCAGCAGCTACAGGGGTGAAAGTGAAAAACTGTTTTTT. Encoded protein: CASSYRGESEKLFF.